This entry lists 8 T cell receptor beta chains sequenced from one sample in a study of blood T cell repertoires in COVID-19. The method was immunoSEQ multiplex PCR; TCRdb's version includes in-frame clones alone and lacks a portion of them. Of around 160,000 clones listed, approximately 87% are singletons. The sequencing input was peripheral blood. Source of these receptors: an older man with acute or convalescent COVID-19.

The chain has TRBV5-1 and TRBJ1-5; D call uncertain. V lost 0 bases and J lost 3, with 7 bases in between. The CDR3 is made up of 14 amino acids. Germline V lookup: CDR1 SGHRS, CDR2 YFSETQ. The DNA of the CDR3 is TGCGCCAGCAGCTTGGACAGTACCAATCAGCCCCAGCATTTT. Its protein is CASSLDSTNQPQHF.

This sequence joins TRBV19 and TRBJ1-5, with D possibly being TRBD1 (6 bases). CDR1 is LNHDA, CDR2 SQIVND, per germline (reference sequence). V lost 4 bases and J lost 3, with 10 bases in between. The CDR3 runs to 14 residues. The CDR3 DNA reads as TGTGCCAGTAGTACGGACAGAATCAATCAGCCCCAGCATTTT. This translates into CASSTDRINQPQHF.

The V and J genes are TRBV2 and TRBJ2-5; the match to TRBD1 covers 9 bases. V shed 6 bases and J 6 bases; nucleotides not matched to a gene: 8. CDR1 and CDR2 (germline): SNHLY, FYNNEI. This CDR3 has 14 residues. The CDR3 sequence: CASRMDRGGKTQYF. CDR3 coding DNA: TGTGCCAGCAGGATGGACAGGGGAGGAAAGACCCAGTACTTC.

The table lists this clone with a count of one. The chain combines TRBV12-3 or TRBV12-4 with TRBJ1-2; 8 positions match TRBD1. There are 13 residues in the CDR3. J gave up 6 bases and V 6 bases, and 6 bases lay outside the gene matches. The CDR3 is CASSRTGWNGYTF. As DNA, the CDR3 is TGTGCCAGCAGCCGGACAGGGTGGAATGGCTACACCTTC.

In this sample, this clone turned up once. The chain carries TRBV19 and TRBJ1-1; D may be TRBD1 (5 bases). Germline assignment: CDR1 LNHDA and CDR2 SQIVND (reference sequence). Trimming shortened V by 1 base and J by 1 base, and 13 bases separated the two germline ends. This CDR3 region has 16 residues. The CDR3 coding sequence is TGTGCCAGTAGTATAGGGGGGGGGTACCCGAACACTGAAGCTTTCTTT. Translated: CASSIGGGYPNTEAFF.

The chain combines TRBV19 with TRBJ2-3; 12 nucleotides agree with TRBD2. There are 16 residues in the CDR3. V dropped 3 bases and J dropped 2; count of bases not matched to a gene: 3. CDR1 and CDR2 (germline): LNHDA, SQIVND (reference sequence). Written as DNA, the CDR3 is TGTGCCAGTAGTATCGGGACTAGCGGGTCCACAGATACGCAGTATTTT. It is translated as CASSIGTSGSTDTQYF.

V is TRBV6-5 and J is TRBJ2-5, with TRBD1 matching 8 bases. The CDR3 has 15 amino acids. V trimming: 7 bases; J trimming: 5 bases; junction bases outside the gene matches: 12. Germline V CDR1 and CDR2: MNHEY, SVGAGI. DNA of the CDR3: TGTGCCAGCAATAATTTAGGACAGGGTGGGGAGACCCAGTACTTC. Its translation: CASNNLGQGGETQYF.

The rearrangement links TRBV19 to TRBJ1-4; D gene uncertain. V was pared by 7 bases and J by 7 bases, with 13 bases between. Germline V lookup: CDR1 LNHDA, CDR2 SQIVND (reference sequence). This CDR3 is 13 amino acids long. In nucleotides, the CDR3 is TGTGCCAGTACCTTCCCCGCCAGTGAAAAACTGTTTTTT. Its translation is CASTFPASEKLFF.